This TCR beta chain was obtained from a study of T cell responses to AZD1222 COVID-19 vaccine. Whole-study results and caveats: Only a handful of individuals given AZD1222 were seropositive at baseline.

Remarks on this clone: The antigen is undetermined.

In germline, CDR1 is WSHSY, CDR2 SAAADI. V was pared by 4 bases and J by 2 bases, with 9 bases between. The CDR3 is 14 amino acids. The repertoire was sequenced with immunoSEQ multiplex PCR; TCRdb's copy has only in-frame clones and lacks some. The table lists 110,000 to 150,000 clones, 70% to 90% of them singletons. Specimen: peripheral blood, collected on day 0 of AZD1222 vaccination. The TCR was taken from an adult in good health. The chain has TRBV10-2 and TRBJ1-3; no clear D gene. The chain's CDR3 is CASSVGPTGNTIYF. The CDR3 nucleotides are TGCGCCAGCAGTGTAGGTCCGACTGGAAACACCATATATTTT.